This T cell receptor beta chain derives from a study of shared clonotypes between healthy human individuals. Overall study: Three plates were used per donor for CD4 naive, three for CD4 memory, two for CD8 naive and one for CD8 memory.

CD4+ cell separation produced CD45RA+ naive and CD45RA-negative memory subsets. The V end lost 0 bases, the J end lost 1 base, and 7 bases lay between the germline ends. The germline gives CDR1 SGHRS, CDR2 YFSETQ. The CDR3 contains 14 residues. Sequenced by immunoSEQ multiplex PCR; TCRdb stores in-frame clones only, minus some. The sample gives under 2,500,000 clones, approximately 94% of which show up once; less than 0.15% is in the top ten. Study-wide results and caveats: Represented diversity, genetic and exposure-history alike, was limited by few donors. Relative to clonotypes present in all four donors, those not shared had lower generation probabilities.

A note on this clone: What it binds is unknown. The same CDR3 arises from other DNA sequences in this sample as well.

This clonotype originated in a man younger than 35 in good health. The sample was naive CD4+ T cells sorted from blood. Subset indicated: CD45RA+ positively selected. The gene calls are TRBV5-1 and TRBJ2-5; tentative D call: TRBD2 (6 bases). The CDR3 is CASSLGGVQETQYF. The CDR3 DNA follows: TGCGCCAGCAGCTTGGGCGGGGTCCAAGAGACCCAGTACTTC.